This T cell receptor beta chain was sequenced during a study of CD8 T cells in ankylosing spondylitis. Only a few counts were recorded for this clonotype. The antigen is unknown. Trimming shortened V by 3 bases and J by 0 bases, and 20 bases separated the two germline ends. Germline-derived CDR1 and CDR2 are SGHDN and FVKESK. The CDR3 covers 18 residues. Study outcomes and limitations: A TCR beta motif of several highly homologous variants seemed to mark ankylosing spondylitis blood. Reports say disease-linked clones showed up significantly more in matched ankylosing spondylitis synovial fluid.

Library preparation for TCR beta used quantitative 5'-RACE with molecular barcodes. A single record per CDR3 protein comes from TCRdb applying MiXCR to the 5' RACE reads. Here the sample spans about 750,000 distinct CDR3 sequences, under 20% being singletons. The sequence came from a male donor with ankylosing spondylitis. The V call is TRBV14, the J call TRBJ1-1; the D gene is possibly TRBD1 (6 bases). The sequenced material came from blood, either unsorted or a sorted T cell fraction (not recorded which). CDR3 in DNA: TGTGCCAGCAGCCAGAAAATTGGGGGCCGGGGAATGAACACTGAAGCTTTCTTT. It encodes CASSQKIGGRGMNTEAFF. The full variable domain, its missing parts supplied by reference TRBV14 and TRBJ1-1, is EAGVTQFPSHSVIEKGQTVTLRCDPISGHDNLYWYRRVMGKEIKFLLHFVKESKQDESGMPNNRFLAERTGGTYSTLKVQPAELEDSGVYFCASSQKIGGRGMNTEAFFGQGTRLTVV.